This T cell receptor beta chain was sequenced in a study of cytomegalovirus exposure and HLA in healthy donors. Study-level results: Accounts indicate the classifier identified cytomegalovirus status with strong specificity and sensitivity. Among TCR beta chains, those listed as cytomegalovirus-associated numbered over 150.

Using immunoSEQ multiplex PCR, the repertoire was profiled, and TCRdb retains in-frame clones only, with some absent. The sample lists roughly 56,000 clones; about 94% were seen once. Of note for this clone: Its specificity is not known.

This CDR3 contains 15 residues. The germline gives CDR1 SGHTS, CDR2 YDEGEE. V lost 0 bases to trimming and J lost 0 bases, with 9 bases between them. The rearrangement uses TRBV5-8 and TRBJ1-2; a weak D match, TRBD1 (6 bases). Sequences were obtained from PBMCs. This clonotype originated in a man aged 18 to 35 in good health and CMV-seronegative. CDR3 sequence reads: CASSLARGANYGYTF. The CDR3 nucleotides are TGTGCCAGCAGCTTGGCCAGGGGAGCTAACTATGGCTACACCTTC. Full variable domain (remainder filled in from reference TRBV5-8 and TRBJ1-2): EAGVTQSPTHLIKTRGQQATLRCSPISGHTSVYWYQQALGLGLQFLLWYDEGEERNRGNFPPRFSGRQFPNYSSELNVNALELEDSALYLCASSLARGANYGYTFGSGTRLTVV.